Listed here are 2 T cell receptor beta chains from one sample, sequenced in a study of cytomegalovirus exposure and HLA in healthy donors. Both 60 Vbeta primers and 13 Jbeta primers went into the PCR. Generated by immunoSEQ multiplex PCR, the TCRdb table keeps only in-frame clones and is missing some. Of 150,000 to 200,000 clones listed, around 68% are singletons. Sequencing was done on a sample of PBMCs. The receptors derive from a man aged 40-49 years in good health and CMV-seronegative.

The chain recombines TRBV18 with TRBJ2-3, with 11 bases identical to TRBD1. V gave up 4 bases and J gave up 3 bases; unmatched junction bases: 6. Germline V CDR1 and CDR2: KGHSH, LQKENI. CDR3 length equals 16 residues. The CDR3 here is CASSRDRGISTDTQYF. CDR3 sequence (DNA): TGTGCCAGCTCACGGGACAGGGGGATCTCTACAGATACGCAGTATTTT.

DNA for the CDR3: TGTGCCAGCAGCAAAGAGGGGGTTGGTCAGCCCCAGCATTTT. Protein sequence: CASSKEGVGQPQHF. J is TRBJ1-5 and V is TRBV21-1; the D call TRBD1 from the table was never checked on the DNA. TRBV21-1 is annotated as a pseudogene. The CDR3 loop spans 14 amino acids.